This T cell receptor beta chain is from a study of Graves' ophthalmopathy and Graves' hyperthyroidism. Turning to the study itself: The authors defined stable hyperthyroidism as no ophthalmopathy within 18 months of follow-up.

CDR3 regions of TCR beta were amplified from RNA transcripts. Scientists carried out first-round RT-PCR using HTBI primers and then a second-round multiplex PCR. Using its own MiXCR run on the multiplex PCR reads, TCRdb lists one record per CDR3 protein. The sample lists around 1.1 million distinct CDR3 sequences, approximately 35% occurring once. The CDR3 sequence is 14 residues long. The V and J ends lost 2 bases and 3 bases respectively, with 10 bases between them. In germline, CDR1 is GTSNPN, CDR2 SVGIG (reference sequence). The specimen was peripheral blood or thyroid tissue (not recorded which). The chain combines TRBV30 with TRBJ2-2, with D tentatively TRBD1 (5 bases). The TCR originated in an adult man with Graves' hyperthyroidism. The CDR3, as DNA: TGTGCCTGGAGTCTCACAGGCTACACCGGGGAGCTGTTTTTT. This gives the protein CAWSLTGYTGELFF.